One and the same sample provided the 20 T cell receptor beta chains below, sequenced in a study of Tregs in tolerant kidney transplant recipients. Profiled with immunoSEQ multiplex PCR; TCRdb holds only in-frame clones, not every one. The sample has around 48,000 clones; the top ten hold around 0.91%. Sequencing was performed on CD4+ T cells from blood, taken before the transplant. These receptors were collected from a human donor who received a combined kidney and bone marrow transplant.

To note about this clone: The read stops 3 residues short of the end of the CDR3; the missing end is completed from the germline J gene. The chain is built from TRBV18 and TRBJ2-5; no reliable D call. CDR3 length: 13 residues. V lost 3 bases to trimming and J lost 5 bases, with 10 bases between them. Germline lookup yields CDR1 KGHSH and CDR2 LQKENI. The CDR3 loop is CASSPVAGETQYF. The sequenced part of the CDR3 DNA is TGTGCCAGCTCACCGGTGGCTGGCGAGACC. Full variable domain (rest looked up from reference TRBV18 and TRBJ2-5): NAGVMQNPRHLVRRRGQEARLRCSPMKGHSHVYWYRQLPEEGLKFMVYLQKENIIDESGMPKERFSAEFPKEGPSILRIQQVVRGDSAAYFCASSPVAGETQYFGPGTRLLVL.

Concerning this clone: Read data end 3 residues before the CDR3 end; the end is taken from the germline J gene. The rearrangement links TRBV19 to TRBJ2-7, with TRBD1 identical over 8 bases. V shed 4 bases and J 3 bases; nucleotides not matched to a gene: 5. Germline V gene sequence: CDR1 LNHDA, CDR2 SQIVND (reference sequence). The CDR3 length is 14 residues. CDR3 sequence reads: CASSTRTGLYEQYF. The CDR3 DNA, read in part, is TGTGCCAGTAGTACACGGACAGGGCTCTACGAG.

Note on this clone: The read comes to an end 3 residues before the CDR3 does, leaving the germline J gene to fill in the end. This chain connects TRBV2 to TRBJ2-7; 8 bases line up with TRBD1. After removal of 4 bases from V and 0 bases from J, the junction contained 5 bases not matched to a gene. Germline V gene data show CDR1 as SNHLY and CDR2 as FYNNEI. The CDR3 has 15 residues. The CDR3 region is CASSGTGSSSYEQYF. Incomplete CDR3 DNA: TGTGCCAGCAGTGGGACAGGGTCAAGCTCCTACGAG.

Comments on this clone: The DNA ends 3 residues before the CDR3 does, and the rest of the CDR3 is filled in from the germline J gene. The rearrangement uses TRBV5-6 and TRBJ1-2; D possibly corresponds to TRBD1 (5 bases). Trimming left V 4 bases short and J 5 bases short, with 12 bases between. Germline loops: CDR1 SGHDT, CDR2 YYEEEE. The CDR3 is 13 amino acids. The covered CDR3 bases are TGTGCCAGCAGCGGAGACAGAGGTTATGGC. Its translation: CASSGDRGYG. The CDR3 reads in full as CASSGDRGYGYTF.

Note on this clone: The observed sequence ends 3 residues before the CDR3 terminus, with the missing tail filled in from the germline J gene. The rearrangement uses TRBV19 and TRBJ2-1; 14 nucleotides match TRBD2. The J segment lost 8 bases and the V segment lost 3 bases, leaving 6 bases of the junction unmatched. This CDR3 is built from 16 residues. Germline values: CDR1 LNHDA, CDR2 SQIVND (reference sequence). CDR3 sequence: CASSITGTSGRDEQFF. The covered CDR3 bases are TGTGCCAGTAGTATTACGGGGACTAGCGGGAGAGATGAG.

With respect to this clone: The CDR3 is cut off 3 residues early in the read; its end comes from the germline J gene. The J gene is TRBJ1-6, the V gene TRBV19; 8 bases line up with TRBD1. The germline CDR1 and CDR2 sequences are LNHDA and SQIVND (reference sequence). The J segment lost 7 bases and the V segment lost 8 bases, leaving 4 bases of the junction unmatched. The CDR3 loop spans 13 amino acids. Incomplete CDR3 DNA: TGTGCCAGTGGGGACAGGAGGAATTCACCC. Protein product: CASGDRRNSP. Given in full, the CDR3 is CASGDRRNSPLHF.

Comment on this clone: The read ends 3 residues before the CDR3 terminus; that terminus is restored from the germline J gene. The V call is TRBV7-8, the J call TRBJ2-1; TRBD2 aligns across 10 bases. Germline V lookup: CDR1 SGHVS, CDR2 FQNEAQ. J was trimmed by 9 bases and V by 5 bases; bases with no gene match: 13. The CDR3 has 16 amino acids. Partial CDR3 DNA: TGTGCCAGCAGCCCCCTGGGAGCGGGAGGGCCGGGTGAG. As protein: CASSPLGAGGPGE. The whole CDR3 sequence reads CASSPLGAGGPGEQFF. Complete variable domain (other parts from reference TRBV7-8 and TRBJ2-1): GAGVSQSPRYKVAKRGQDVALRCDPISGHVSLFWYQQALGQGPEFLTYFQNEAQLDKSGLPSDRFFAERPEGSVSTLKIQRTQQEDSAVYLCASSPLGAGGPGEQFFGPGTRLTVL.

Concerning this clone itself: Read data end 3 residues before the CDR3 end; the end is taken from the germline J gene. This chain uses TRBV7-9 with TRBJ1-2; D ambiguous. The V end was cut by 2 bases, the J end by 3 bases, with 10 bases between. The germline V gene has CDR1 SEHNR and CDR2 FQNEAQ (reference sequence). The CDR3 totals 14 residues. The CDR3: CASSLSAQDYGYTF. CDR3 bases read: TGTGCCAGCAGCTTATCAGCGCAAGACTATGGC. Looking up the rest from reference TRBV7-9 and TRBJ1-2 gives the full variable domain: DTGVSQNPRHKITKRGQNVTFRCDPISEHNRLYWYRQTLGQGPEFLTYFQNEAQLEKSRLLSDRFSAERPKGSFSTLEIQRTEQGDSAMYLCASSLSAQDYGYTFGSGTRLTVV.

As regards this clone: The CDR3 extends 3 residues past the end of the read, so its final part is completed from the germline J gene. The chain is built from TRBV10-3 and TRBJ2-1, with 9 bases lining up with TRBD1. CDR3 size: 14 residues. Trimming at V came to 6 bases and at J to 5 bases, leaving 5 bases not matched to a gene. In germline, CDR1 is ENHRY, CDR2 SYGVKD. CDR3 amino acids: CAIRTGQGNNEQFF. The part of the CDR3 DNA that was read is TGTGCCATCAGGACGGGACAGGGCAACAATGAG.

Points on this clone: Coverage ceases 3 residues before the CDR3 finishes, and the germline J gene fills in the end. The rearrangement uses TRBV19 and TRBJ1-1; D not resolved. In germline, CDR1 is LNHDA, CDR2 SQIVND (reference sequence). V was cut by 5 bases and J by 0 bases, with 7 bases left in between. The CDR3 runs to 13 residues. CDR3 bases read: TGTGCCAGTAGTGTTCTCCTGAACACTGAA. Translated: CASSVLLNTE. The complete CDR3 protein is CASSVLLNTEAFF.

Comments on this clone: Read sequence stops 3 residues before the CDR3 end, and the germline J gene provides the missing end. The chain combines TRBV6-1 with TRBJ2-2; D is unclear. CDR3 length: 14 amino acids. Germline V lookup: CDR1 MNHNS, CDR2 SASEGT. Trimming took off 4 bases at V and 2 bases at J, with 8 bases between the two ends. CDR3 sequence: CASSANFNTGELFF. The part of the CDR3 DNA that was read is TGTGCCAGCAGTGCAAACTTTAACACCGGGGAG.

Considering frequency, this clone is medium-sized. Read sequence stops 3 residues before the CDR3 end, and the germline J gene provides the missing end. The V gene is TRBV29-1, the J gene TRBJ1-1; D remains ambiguous. The germline CDR1 and CDR2 sequences are SQVTM and ANQGSEA. Deletions cut 4 bases from V and 3 bases from J, with 12 bases between. This CDR3 has 13 residues. Partial CDR3 DNA: TGCAGCGTTGTACAAGGGCTGCACACTGAA. Protein sequence: CSVVQGLHTE. The full CDR3 protein reads CSVVQGLHTEAFF.

Note on this clone: The CDR3 end falls 3 residues outside the read, so it is completed with the germline J gene. The rearrangement joins TRBV7-9 to TRBJ1-2, with D possibly TRBD1 on 6 matching bases. The CDR3 has 13 amino acids. V gave up 4 bases and J gave up 6 bases, with 12 bases separating them. From germline, CDR1 is SEHNR and CDR2 FQNEAQ (reference sequence). The CDR3 spells CASSSRTDDGYTF. The sequenced part of the CDR3 DNA is TGTGCCAGCAGCTCTCGGACAGATGATGGC.

A word on this clone: The sequence runs out 3 residues before the end of the CDR3; the remainder is reconstructed from the germline J gene. The J gene is TRBJ1-5, the V gene TRBV2; D remains unclear. Trimming stripped 7 bases from V and 4 bases from J, with 8 bases between. CDR1 is SNHLY, CDR2 FYNNEI, per germline. The CDR3 is made up of 12 amino acids. Incomplete CDR3 DNA: TGTGCCAGCAAGATAGAGAATCAGCCC. Translation gives CASKIENQP. The whole CDR3 region reads CASKIENQPQHF. Filled out from reference TRBV2 and TRBJ1-5, the complete variable domain reads EPEVTQTPSHQVTQMGQEVILRCVPISNHLYFYWYRQILGQKVEFLVSFYNNEISEKSEIFDDQFSVERPDGSNFTLKIRSTKLEDSAMYFCASKIENQPQHFGDGTRLSIL.

A remark on this clone: The sequenced fragment ends 3 residues before the CDR3 boundary, so the rest is inferred from the germline J gene. The rearrangement links TRBV19 to TRBJ1-6, with 8 positions matching TRBD1. Trimming at V came to 4 bases and at J to 6 bases, leaving 5 bases not matched to a gene. There are 15 residues in the CDR3. Germline V gives CDR1 LNHDA, CDR2 SQIVND (reference sequence). The sequenced CDR3 bases are TGTGCCAGTAGTAACGGACAGGGTTTTAATTCACCC. It is translated as CASSNGQGFNSP. The complete CDR3 reads CASSNGQGFNSPLHF.

As to this clone: The DNA ends 3 residues before the CDR3 does, and the rest of the CDR3 is filled in from the germline J gene. The chain combines TRBV18 with TRBJ2-5; tentative D call: TRBD1 (6 bases). The ends were cut back, 6 bases at V and 5 bases at J, with 13 bases in the middle. The CDR3 length is 13 residues. CDR1 KGHSH and CDR2 LQKENI come from the germline V gene. CDR3 DNA (partial): TGTGCCAGCTCGCCTAATAGGGGGGAGACC. It encodes CASSPNRGET. The whole CDR3 protein is CASSPNRGETQYF.

In the case of this clone: The read finishes 3 residues shy of the CDR3 end, and the germline J gene is used to complete it. The chain carries TRBV6-2 or TRBV6-3 and TRBJ1-1; the match to TRBD1 covers 8 bases. Germline V gene sequence: CDR1 MNHEY, CDR2 SVGEGT. The CDR3 is 16 amino acids. The ends lost 4 bases at V and 0 bases at J; junction bases unmatched: 7. CDR3 DNA, as far as it was read: TGTGCCAGCAGTTCGGAAAGACAGGGGATGAACACTGAA. It yields the protein CASSSERQGMNTE. The entire CDR3 protein is CASSSERQGMNTEAFF.

Of note for this clone: The read terminates 3 residues ahead of where the CDR3 ends, so the germline J gene completes it. V gene TRBV7-6 combines with J gene TRBJ2-5, with 9 positions matching TRBD1. Trimming took 2 bases from V and 5 from J; bases not matched to a gene: 9. The germline V gene has CDR1 SGHVS and CDR2 FNYEAQ. The CDR3 loop spans 16 amino acids. The covered CDR3 bases are TGTGCCAGCAGCTTAAGGGACCCCGGGACAGGGGAGACC. As protein: CASSLRDPGTGET. From start to end, the CDR3 is CASSLRDPGTGETQYF.

Comment on this clone: Sequencing ends 3 residues short of the CDR3 end; the germline J gene provides the rest. The chain is built from TRBV11-2 and TRBJ2-1; D unclear. Germline CDR1 reads SGHAT; CDR2 reads FQNNGV. The CDR3 extends over 13 amino acids. Trimming left V 5 bases short and J 4 bases short, with 9 bases between. The part of the CDR3 DNA that was read is TGTGCCAGCAGCACTCACTTATACAATGAG. Its protein product is CASSTHLYNE. The complete CDR3 reads CASSTHLYNEQFF.

CDR3 DNA, as far as it was read: TGTGCCAGCAGCTATCTTCTTGGCGGGAGGAACGAG. Its translation: CASSYLLGGRNE. The CDR3 in full is CASSYLLGGRNEQYF. The J gene is TRBJ2-7, the V gene TRBV7-9; TRBD2 matches 8 bases. The read ends 3 residues shy of where the CDR3 ends; the end is completed using the germline J gene. The V gene end was trimmed by 4 bases and the J gene end by 5 bases; junction bases not matched to a gene: 10. The CDR3 is 15 amino acids. The germline gives CDR1 SEHNR, CDR2 FQNEAQ (reference sequence).